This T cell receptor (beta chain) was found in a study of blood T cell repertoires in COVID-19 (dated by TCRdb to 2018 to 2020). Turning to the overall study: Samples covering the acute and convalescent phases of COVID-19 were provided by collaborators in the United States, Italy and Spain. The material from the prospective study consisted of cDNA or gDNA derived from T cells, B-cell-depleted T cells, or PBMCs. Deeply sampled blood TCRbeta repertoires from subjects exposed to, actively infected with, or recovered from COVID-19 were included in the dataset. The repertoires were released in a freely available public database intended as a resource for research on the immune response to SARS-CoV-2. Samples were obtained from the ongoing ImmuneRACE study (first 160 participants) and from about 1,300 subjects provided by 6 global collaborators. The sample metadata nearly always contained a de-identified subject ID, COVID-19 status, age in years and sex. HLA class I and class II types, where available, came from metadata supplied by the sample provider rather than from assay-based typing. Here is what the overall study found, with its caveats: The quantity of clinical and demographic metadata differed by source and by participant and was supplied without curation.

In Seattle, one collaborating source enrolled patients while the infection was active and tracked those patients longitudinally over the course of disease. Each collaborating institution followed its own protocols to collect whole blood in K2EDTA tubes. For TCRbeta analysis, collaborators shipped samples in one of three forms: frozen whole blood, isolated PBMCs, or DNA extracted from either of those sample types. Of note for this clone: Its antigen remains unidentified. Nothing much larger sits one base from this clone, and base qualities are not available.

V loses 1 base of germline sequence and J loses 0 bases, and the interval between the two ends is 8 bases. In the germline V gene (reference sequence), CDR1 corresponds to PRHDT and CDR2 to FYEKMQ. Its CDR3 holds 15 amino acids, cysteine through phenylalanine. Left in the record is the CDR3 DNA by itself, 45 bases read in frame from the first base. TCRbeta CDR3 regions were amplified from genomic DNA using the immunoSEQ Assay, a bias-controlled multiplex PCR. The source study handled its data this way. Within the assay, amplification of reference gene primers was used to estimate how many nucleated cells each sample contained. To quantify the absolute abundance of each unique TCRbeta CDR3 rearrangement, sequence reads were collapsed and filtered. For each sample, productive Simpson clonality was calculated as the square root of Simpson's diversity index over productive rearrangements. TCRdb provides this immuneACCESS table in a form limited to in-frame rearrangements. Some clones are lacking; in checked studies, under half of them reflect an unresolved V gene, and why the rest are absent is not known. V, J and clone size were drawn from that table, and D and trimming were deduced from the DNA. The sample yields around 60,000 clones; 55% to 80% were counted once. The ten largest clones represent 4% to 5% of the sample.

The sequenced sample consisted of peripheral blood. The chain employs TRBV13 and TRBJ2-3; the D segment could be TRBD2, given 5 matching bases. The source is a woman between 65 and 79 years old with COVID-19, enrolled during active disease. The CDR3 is CASSLAGISTDTQYF. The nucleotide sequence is TGTGCCAGCAGCTTAGCGGGAATAAGCACAGATACGCAGTATTTT.